The text below deals with one TCR beta chain. CDR1 is MNHEY and CDR2 is SVGAGI in the germline V gene. The ends were cut back, 4 bases at V and 6 bases at J, with 13 bases in the middle. The CDR3 sequence is 14 residues long. This entry is derived from a study of blood T cell repertoires in COVID-19. Whole-study context: Acute-phase and convalescent COVID-19 samples originated in the United States, Italy and Spain. PBMCs, B-cell-depleted T cells, or T cells provided the cDNA or gDNA that made up the material.

As originally analysed: Amplification of reference gene primers was used by the study to estimate nucleated cell counts. The assay was immunoSEQ multiplex PCR, and TCRdb's table has in-frame clones only and misses some. D and trimming come from the DNA, and the V and J calls and clone size come from that table. The data contain a few hundred thousand clones, approximately 80% of them singletons. This receptor was obtained from a man aged 55 to 70 with acute or convalescent COVID-19. The source material was peripheral blood. The genes are TRBV6-5 and TRBJ1-5, with D hard to call. CDR3 DNA: TGTGCCAGCAGTTCCACCGCGATCACTCAGCCCCAGCATTTT. This sequence encodes CASSSTAITQPQHF.